These 19 T cell receptor beta chains were all obtained from the same sample, sequenced in a study of blood T cell repertoires in COVID-19. Measured with immunoSEQ multiplex PCR; TCRdb has only the in-frame clones, and not every one. The table has about 130,000 clones, around four fifths seen once. The sample was peripheral blood. These TCRs come from a man aged 60-69 years with acute or convalescent COVID-19.

CDR3 bases: TGCAGCGTTGTCAGGGCCCCAGACCCCCACGAGCAGTACTTC. This encodes CSVVRAPDPHEQYF. This chain links TRBV29-1 with TRBJ2-7, with a tentative D call TRBD1 (5 bases). V shed 4 bases and J shed 5 bases, with 18 bases lying between them. CDR3 length: 14 residues. Germline V gene data show CDR1 as SQVTM and CDR2 as ANQGSEA.

The chain is built from TRBV7-9 and TRBJ1-2, with D tentatively TRBD1 (6 bases). The CDR3 spans 14 residues. The germline V and J ends were trimmed by 5 bases and 6 bases, with 16 bases remaining between them. The germline V gene encodes CDR1 SEHNR and CDR2 FQNEAQ (reference sequence). This chain's CDR3 is CASSPTTGGHGYTF. DNA for the CDR3: TGTGCCAGCAGCCCCACGACGGGGGGCCATGGCTACACCTTC.

The J gene is TRBJ2-2, the V gene TRBV30; D might be TRBD1 (6 bases). Trimming took off 1 base at V and 1 base at J, with 10 bases between the two ends. CDR3 length: 15 amino acids. CDR1 and CDR2 from the germline V gene are GTSNPN and SVGIG (reference sequence). In DNA form, the CDR3 reads TGTGCCTGGAGTGAGAACAGGGTGAACACCGGGGAGCTGTTTTTT. Protein: CAWSENRVNTGELFF.

The chain combines TRBV28 with TRBJ1-6, with 8 nucleotides matching TRBD1. Germline V gene lookup returns CDR1 MDHEN and CDR2 SYDVKM. This CDR3 has 14 residues. After removal of 7 bases from V and 6 bases from J, the junction contained 5 bases not matched to a gene. Written as DNA, the CDR3 is TGTGCCAGCACCCAGGGACAGGCTAATTCACCCCTCCACTTT. Its protein is CASTQGQANSPLHF.

This rearrangement joins TRBV6-1 to TRBJ1-2; D call uncertain. Deletions cut 1 base from V and 5 bases from J, with 11 bases between. There are 14 residues in the CDR3. Germline V gives CDR1 MNHNS, CDR2 SASEGT. The CDR3 DNA sequence: TGTGCCAGCAGTGAAGACGACACAGTGTATGGCTACACCTTC. Translating gives CASSEDDTVYGYTF.

The count of this clone is one. The CDR3 loop reads CASSRGTGIYEQYF. The CDR3 DNA sequence: TGTGCCAGCAGCAGAGGGACAGGGATCTACGAGCAGTACTTC. The rearrangement joins TRBV9 to TRBJ2-7; 9 nucleotides agree with TRBD1. This CDR3 is 14 amino acids long. The V and J ends lost 4 bases and 3 bases, in that order; junction bases with no gene match: 5. Germline CDR1 reads SGDLS; CDR2 reads YYNGEE.

This clone was observed many times. This CDR3 is CASSLVTGGEQYF. For the CDR3, the DNA is TGTGCCAGCAGCCTAGTGACAGGGGGCGAGCAGTACTTC. The V call is TRBV3-1 (or the pseudogene TRBV3-2), the J call TRBJ2-7, with 9 bases matching TRBD1. CDR3 length equals 13 residues. Germline CDR1 LGHDT, CDR2 YNNKEL (reference sequence). Trimming removed 4 bases from V and 6 bases from J; junction bases left unmatched: 4.

The gene calls are TRBV7-9 and TRBJ1-5, with 10 bases aligning to TRBD1. The germline gives CDR1 SEHNR, CDR2 FQNEAQ (reference sequence). The CDR3 loop spans 19 amino acids. Germline trimming cut 3 bases from V and 6 bases from J; bases unmatched to any gene: 17. The CDR3 sequence is CASSLVLTRDRDRGQPQHF. As DNA, the CDR3 is TGTGCCAGCAGCTTGGTACTGACCAGGGACCGGGACAGGGGTCAGCCCCAGCATTTT.

To note about this clone: Other nucleotide sequences in the sample specify the same CDR3. The gene calls are TRBV9 and TRBJ2-2; TRBD2 agrees at 8 bases. The V gene end was trimmed by 4 bases and the J gene end by 3 bases; junction bases not matched to a gene: 5. There are 15 residues in the CDR3. Germline V gene data show CDR1 as SGDLS and CDR2 as YYNGEE. The CDR3 sequence is CASSRGLADTGELFF. The CDR3, as DNA: TGTGCCAGCAGCCGAGGACTAGCCGACACCGGGGAGCTGTTTTTT.

The CDR3 sequence: CASSLTGSNEKLFF. CDR3 nucleotide sequence: TGTGCCAGCAGCCTGACAGGGTCAAATGAAAAACTGTTTTTT. The chain has TRBV3-1 (or the pseudogene TRBV3-2) and TRBJ1-4; 7 bases are a match to TRBD1. The V gene's germline CDR1 is LGHDT and CDR2 YNNKEL (reference sequence). This CDR3 region has 14 residues. Unmatched junction bases numbered 4, after V lost 4 bases and J lost 5 bases.

The chain is built from TRBV6-6 and TRBJ2-7; tentatively, D is TRBD2 (6 bases). The CDR3 has 14 residues. The V end lost 5 bases, the J end lost 5 bases, and 16 bases lay between the germline ends. Germline lookup yields CDR1 MNHNY and CDR2 SVGAGI (reference sequence). The CDR3 nucleotides read TGTGCCAGCAGTGACCCCTCCGGGAGCGACGAGCAGTACTTC. Protein sequence: CASSDPSGSDEQYF.

The chain carries TRBV27 and TRBJ2-5, with 7 bases aligning to TRBD1. This CDR3 spans 14 amino acids. CDR1 MNHEY and CDR2 SMNVEV come from the germline V gene (reference sequence). J lost 3 bases, V lost 6 bases, and 7 bases had no gene match. The CDR3 here is CASRTGSGKETQYF. CDR3 coding DNA: TGTGCCAGCAGGACAGGGTCGGGAAAAGAGACCCAGTACTTC.

This sequence joins TRBV18 and TRBJ2-3; TRBD2 agrees at 7 bases. This CDR3 contains 17 residues. Germline-derived CDR1 and CDR2 are KGHSH and LQKENI. V dropped 0 bases and J dropped 5; count of bases not matched to a gene: 11. The CDR3 nucleotides are TGTGCCAGCTCACCACCGTTCACCCGGGAGGTGAGAGATACGCAGTATTTT. Translated: CASSPPFTREVRDTQYF.

This clone was counted only a few times. The chain carries TRBV9 and TRBJ1-4; weak D call: TRBD1 (6 bases). This CDR3 contains 16 residues. V lost 0 bases to trimming and J lost 6 bases, with 15 bases between them. Germline V gene sequence: CDR1 SGDLS, CDR2 YYNGEE. For the CDR3, the DNA is TGTGCCAGCAGCGTAGAGGACAGATCGTTCGATGAAAAACTGTTTTTT. It yields the protein CASSVEDRSFDEKLFF.

The genes are TRBV5-1 and TRBJ1-5, with TRBD1 identical over 10 bases. Germline CDR1 SGHRS, CDR2 YFSETQ. Germline trimming cut 4 bases from V and 7 bases from J; bases unmatched to any gene: 5. The CDR3 spans 14 residues. In DNA form, the CDR3 reads TGCGCCAGCAGCCCGACAGGGGGCGACCAGCCCCAGCATTTT. It is translated as CASSPTGGDQPQHF.

J is TRBJ2-2 and V is TRBV6-4; tentatively, D is TRBD2 (5 bases). Germline lookup yields CDR1 MRHNA and CDR2 SNTAGT. The CDR3 loop spans 16 amino acids. V dropped 0 bases and J dropped 0 bases, with 8 bases sitting between them. The CDR3 is CASSDSGNANTGELFF. As DNA, the CDR3 is TGTGCCAGCAGTGACTCCGGGAACGCGAACACCGGGGAGCTGTTTTTT.

CDR3 region: CASRDREGYPTNTEAFF. The CDR3 DNA is TGTGCCAGTAGGGACAGGGAAGGCTATCCAACGAACACTGAAGCTTTCTTT. This chain connects TRBV6-8 to TRBJ1-1; 9 bases are shared with TRBD1. Per germline, CDR1 MNHGY and CDR2 SAAAGT. Trimming removed 9 bases from V and 1 base from J; junction bases left unmatched: 15. CDR3 size: 17 residues.

The chain couples TRBV25-1 to TRBJ1-2, with 7 bases identical to TRBD1. Germline-derived CDR1 and CDR2 are MGHDK and SYGVNS. CDR3 length equals 15 residues. Trimming at V came to 5 bases and at J to 4 bases, leaving 10 bases not matched to a gene. In DNA, the CDR3 is TGTGCCAGCAGTCAAACCGGGACAGCGACCTATGGCTACACCTTC. Encoded protein: CASSQTGTATYGYTF.

This clone was detected only a few times. CDR3 amino acids: CASSATDSTTNEKLFF. The CDR3 bases are TGCGCCAGCAGCGCAACGGACAGTACAACTAATGAAAAACTGTTTTTT. The chain combines TRBV5-1 with TRBJ1-4, with D possibly matching TRBD1 (6 bases). The CDR3 length is 16 residues. The germline CDR1 and CDR2 sequences are SGHRS and YFSETQ. Trimming removed 4 bases from V and 0 bases from J, with 13 bases in between.